Listed below are T cell receptor beta chains from one sample, sequenced in a study of blood T cells in healthy people across ages. TCRdb called the 5' RACE reads again in MiXCR, with one record for every CDR3 protein. The repertoire holds around 2 million distinct CDR3 sequences, with roughly two fifths as singletons. The specimen was blood. Receptors were obtained from a human donor in good health. The CDR3 runs from the conserved cysteine through the conserved F or W. A D gene is named only where the DNA matches it firmly. A clone size is listed for some rows: how often the clone was seen (once, few, many), or a class if it is expanded.

clone size,D gene,J gene,V gene,CDR3 protein,CDR3 DNA
few,-,TRBJ1-1,TRBV9,CASRPWAGNTEAFF,TGTGCCAGCAGACCGTGGGCGGGAAACACTGAAGCTTTCTTT
-,TRBD1,TRBJ1-1,TRBV7-8,CASSLSTGAHTEAFF,TGTGCCAGCAGCTTATCAACAGGGGCCCACACTGAAGCTTTCTTT
few,-,TRBJ2-7,TRBV20-1,CSARLVEFHEQYF,TGCAGTGCAAGGTTGGTGGAATTCCACGAGCAGTACTTC
-,TRBD2,TRBJ2-7,TRBV4-3,CASSPRFSSGEISYEQYF,TGCGCCAGCAGCCCCAGATTTTCTAGCGGGGAAATCTCCTACGAGCAGTACTTC
-,-,TRBJ1-5,TRBV27,CASSVQGNPFNQPQHF,TGTGCCAGCAGTGTCCAGGGCAACCCTTTCAATCAGCCCCAGCATTTT
few,-,TRBJ2-3,TRBV29-1,CSAGWRLSADTQYF,TGCAGCGCCGGCTGGAGGTTATCGGCAGATACGCAGTATTTT
-,-,TRBJ1-2,TRBV5-1,CASSLEGVSDYGYTF,TGCGCCAGCAGCTTGGAGGGAGTGAGCGACTATGGCTACACCTTC
-,TRBD2,TRBJ2-1,TRBV12-3/TRBV12-4,CASRGLSGGSSYNEQFF,TGTGCCAGCAGGGGACTCAGCGGGGGTAGCTCCTACAATGAGCAGTTCTTC
-,TRBD1,TRBJ2-3,TRBV6-2/TRBV6-3,CASGWDRDRITDTQYF,TGTGCCAGCGGATGGGACCGGGACAGGATTACAGATACGCAGTATTTT
few,-,TRBJ1-5,TRBV4-1,CASSLLHAGNQPQHF,TGCGCCAGCAGCCTTCTTCATGCGGGAAATCAGCCCCAGCATTTT
-,-,TRBJ1-2,TRBV12-3/TRBV12-4,CASSLGSSRGYTF,TGTGCCAGCAGTTTAGGTAGCAGTAGGGGCTACACCTTC
-,-,TRBJ2-7,TRBV4-3,CASSQLGTSSYEQYF,TGCGCCAGCAGCCAGTTAGGGACAAGTTCCTACGAGCAGTACTTC
few,TRBD1,TRBJ2-1,TRBV18,CASLGTGGPNEQFF,TGTGCCAGCCTCGGGACAGGGGGCCCCAATGAGCAGTTCTTC
few,-,TRBJ2-1,TRBV5-1,CASSFPTPTYSYNEQFF,TGCGCCAGCAGCTTTCCTACACCGACCTACTCCTACAATGAGCAGTTCTTC
few,TRBD2,TRBJ2-1,TRBV6-5,CASSRGGHEQFF,TGTGCCAGCAGTCGGGGGGGCCATGAGCAGTTCTTC
-,-,TRBJ1-5,TRBV4-1,CASSPEWYSNQPQHF,TGCGCCAGCAGCCCTGAGTGGTATAGCAATCAGCCCCAGCATTTT
-,-,TRBJ1-5,TRBV6-2/TRBV6-3,CASSPRGGANQPQHF,TGTGCCAGCAGTCCCCGGGGGGGAGCAAATCAGCCCCAGCATTTT
many,TRBD2,TRBJ2-7,TRBV6-6,CASSYTTLSGDLYEQYF,TGTGCCAGCAGTTACACCACCCTTAGCGGGGATCTATACGAGCAGTACTTC
few,-,TRBJ2-7,TRBV12-3/TRBV12-4,CASSLFPDGPYEQYF,TGTGCCAGCAGTTTATTCCCGGACGGACCCTACGAGCAGTACTTC
-,-,TRBJ2-3,TRBV27,CASNPFRWGETTDTQYF,TGTGCCAGCAACCCCTTCCGATGGGGGGAGACCACAGATACGCAGTATTTT